The 16 T cell receptor beta chains below come from one sample, sequenced in a study of spatial heterogeneity in lung cancer. Time point described: sample taken at primary tumor resection. TCRdb re-called the 5' RACE reads with MiXCR, one entry per CDR3 protein. The profile shows fewer than 15,000 distinct CDR3 sequences, around 4.1% of them singletons. The specimen comprised PBMCs, sampled at surgery. The receptors here all came from a male donor with early-stage non-small cell lung cancer.

This clonotype came up many times. V is TRBV27 and J is TRBJ1-2, with D unclear. The V and J ends lost 1 base and 0 bases respectively, with 9 bases between them. CDR3 length: 15 amino acids. Germline CDR1 and CDR2: MNHEY and SMNVEV (reference sequence). In nucleotides, the CDR3 is TGTGCCAGCAGTTTATTCAGCTCGGCTAACTATGGCTACACCTTC. It translates to CASSLFSSANYGYTF.

This clonotype was counted ten times or more. The chain recombines TRBV28 with TRBJ2-5, with D perhaps matching TRBD1 (8 bases). Germline CDR1 and CDR2: MDHEN and SYDVKM. The CDR3 is 16 amino acids. V gave up 6 bases and J gave up 7 bases, with 24 bases separating them. The CDR3 here is CASRYPGQGGTGTQYF. The CDR3 nucleotides are TGTGCCAGCAGATACCCAGGACAGGGAGGGACGGGGACCCAGTACTTC.

This clonotype was observed many times. The V gene is TRBV4-3, the J gene TRBJ1-2; D not certain. Germline CDR1 reads LGHNA; CDR2 reads YSLEER. The CDR3 is 16 amino acids. Trimming took 0 bases from V and 5 from J, leaving 16 bases between them. For the CDR3, the DNA is TGCGCCAGCAGCCAAGAGAGTAGCTCCTGGGGTTATGGCTACACCTTC. The encoded protein is CASSQESSSWGYGYTF.

This clonotype was detected ten times or more. This chain connects TRBV12-3 or TRBV12-4 to TRBJ1-1; 7 bases align to TRBD1. Germline trimming cut 6 bases from V and 1 base from J; bases unmatched to any gene: 2. This CDR3 is 13 amino acids long. DNA for the CDR3: TGTGCCAGCAGGCGGGACAGGAACACTGAAGCTTTCTTT. Translated: CASRRDRNTEAFF.

Ten or more counts support this clonotype. V gene TRBV4-2 combines with J gene TRBJ2-1; D unresolved. The CDR3 is made up of 14 amino acids. Germline CDR1 LGHNA, CDR2 YNFKEQ. Deletions cut 0 bases from V and 5 bases from J, with 8 bases between. This CDR3 reads CASSQDRRDNEQFF. CDR3 sequence (DNA): TGTGCCAGCAGCCAAGATCGGAGAGACAATGAGCAGTTCTTC.

This clonotype was seen repeatedly, ten times or more. The V and J genes are TRBV7-9 and TRBJ2-2; D possibly corresponds to TRBD2 (5 bases). CDR3 length: 16 residues. Germline V lookup: CDR1 SEHNR, CDR2 FQNEAQ (reference sequence). With 0 bases removed from V and 0 bases from J, the gap between germline ends came to 8 bases. In nucleotides, the CDR3 is TGTGCCAGCAGCTTAGCACGGGGAGCGAACACCGGGGAGCTGTTTTTT. It encodes CASSLARGANTGELFF. Together with reference TRBV7-9 and TRBJ2-2, the CDR3 gives the full variable domain: DTGVSQNPRHKITKRGQNVTFRCDPISEHNRLYWYRQTLGQGPEFLTYFQNEAQLEKSRLLSDRFSAERPKGSFSTLEIQRTEQGDSAMYLCASSLARGANTGELFFGEGSRLTVL.

This clonotype was counted ten times or more. This chain uses TRBV28 with TRBJ1-1, with unresolved D. This CDR3 is 11 amino acids long. CDR1 is MDHEN and CDR2 is SYDVKM in the germline V gene. Trimming took 4 bases from V and 8 from J, leaving 8 bases between them. The CDR3 region is CASSSPREAFF. The CDR3 nucleotides are TGTGCCAGCAGTTCCCCCCGAGAAGCTTTCTTT.

This clonotype appeared many times. V gene TRBV7-8 combines with J gene TRBJ2-3; unclear D gene. Germline V gene data show CDR1 as SGHVS and CDR2 as FQNEAQ. The length of the CDR3 is 14 residues. The V gene lost 5 bases and the J gene lost 8 bases, with 17 bases spanning the gap. The CDR3 nucleotides read TGTGCCAGCAGCGTTCGAGCCCGCAGGCCTACGCAGTATTTT. Its protein is CASSVRARRPTQYF.

This clonotype was counted only a few times. The chain joins TRBV23-1 to TRBJ2-5; TRBD1 or TRBD2 may be the D gene (6 bases each). TRBV23-1 is an ORF, with its function uncertain. CDR3 length: 16 residues. Trimming removed 4 bases at V and 4 bases at J, with 19 bases between. CDR3 coding DNA: TGCGCCAGCAGTCCACAGGGCCCACCCGGGGGAGAGACCCAGTACTTC. Translation gives CASSPQGPPGGETQYF.

This clonotype showed up many times. The chain uses TRBV7-2 and TRBJ1-2, with TRBD1 matching 8 bases. The ends lost 5 bases at V and 4 bases at J; junction bases unmatched: 9. Germline lookup yields CDR1 SGHTA and CDR2 FQGNSA. This CDR3 comprises 15 residues. The CDR3 coding sequence is TGTGCCAGCAGCCCGGGGCAGGGGGCGATCTATGGCTACACCTTC. Protein product: CASSPGQGAIYGYTF.

This clonotype was recorded at least ten times. The V call is TRBV6-2 or TRBV6-3, the J call TRBJ2-7; D gene unclear. Trimming cost V 2 bases and J 0 bases, with 5 bases left between them. Germline CDR1 reads MNHEY; CDR2 reads SVGEGT. The CDR3 length is 13 residues. CDR3 protein: CASSYQPSYEQYF. The CDR3 DNA is TGTGCCAGCAGTTACCAGCCCTCCTACGAGCAGTACTTC.

This clonotype showed up just a few times. The chain is built from TRBV6-6 and TRBJ1-5, with TRBD1 as a possible D gene (6 bases). CDR1 is MNHNY, CDR2 SVGAGI, per germline (reference sequence). V was pared by 10 bases and J by 1 base, with 17 bases between. CDR3 size: 15 residues. CDR3 nucleotide sequence: TGTGCCACCAACCCGAGGGGGTTGAGCAATCAGCCCCAGCATTTT. Protein sequence: CATNPRGLSNQPQHF.

This clonotype was recorded many times. The V gene is TRBV20-1, the J gene TRBJ2-1, with no clear D. The CDR3 consists of 14 residues. Trimming removed 0 bases from V and 4 bases from J, with 10 bases in between. Germline CDR1 and CDR2: DFQATT and SNEGSKA (reference sequence). As DNA, the CDR3 is TGCAGTGCTAGAGATACAGAACATTACAATGAGCAGTTCTTC. It is translated as CSARDTEHYNEQFF.

This chain links TRBV25-1 with TRBJ2-3; TRBD2 agrees at 12 bases. V was clipped by 5 bases and J by 6 bases; unmatched bases: 9. CDR1 and CDR2 (germline): MGHDK, SYGVNS. The CDR3 has 16 residues. The CDR3 sequence is CASSSERLAGEDTQYF. The DNA for the CDR3 is TGTGCCAGCAGTTCCGAAAGACTAGCGGGAGAGGATACGCAGTATTTT.

This clonotype was counted ten times or more. CDR3 sequence (DNA): TGTGCCAGCTGCGGGACACCTAGCGAAACAGATACGCAGTATTTT. It encodes CASCGTPSETDTQYF. The chain joins TRBV11-2 to TRBJ2-3; TRBD1 or TRBD2 may be the D gene (6 bases each). Germline CDR1 and CDR2: SGHAT and FQNNGV. The CDR3 runs to 15 residues. Deletions cut 8 bases from V and 3 bases from J, with 18 bases between. The variable domain in full, with the rest retrieved from reference TRBV11-2 and TRBJ2-3, is EAGVAQSPRYKIIEKRQSVAFWCNPISGHATLYWYQQILGQGPKLLIQFQNNGVVDDSQLPKDRFSAERLKGVDSTLKIQPAKLEDSAVYLCASCGTPSETDTQYFGPGTRLTVL.

This clonotype has only a few counts. The J gene is TRBJ2-1, the V gene TRBV18, with D possibly TRBD2 on 6 matching bases. Germline CDR1 and CDR2: KGHSH and LQKENI. V was clipped by 0 bases and J by 10 bases, with 16 bases between them. The CDR3 contains 15 residues. The CDR3: CASSPPSRSGDEQFF. The CDR3 bases are TGTGCCAGCTCACCACCATCGCGGTCGGGGGACGAGCAGTTCTTC.